Below, one T cell receptor (beta chain) is given with its context. Authors' processing steps: It was from reference gene primer amplification that nucleated cell counts were estimated. Using immunoSEQ multiplex PCR, the repertoire was profiled, and TCRdb retains in-frame clones only, with some absent. The DNA gave D and trimming, while V, J and clone size come from that table. This sample has about 380,000 clones, with around 89% found just once. The sample is drawn from a study of blood T cell repertoires in COVID-19. About the study: The samples span acute and convalescent COVID-19 from the United States, Italy and Spain. T cells, B-cell-depleted T cells, or PBMCs provided the cDNA or gDNA that served as material.

Participants were aged about 18 to 89 years, lived in about 26 US areas, and enrolled virtually. This TCR derives from a woman younger than 30 who had recovered from COVID-19. The material sequenced was PBMCs or T cells enriched from blood (not recorded which).

CDR3 region: CAIGEIRNQPQHF. CDR3 DNA: TGTGCCATCGGGGAGATAAGGAATCAGCCCCAGCATTTT. The V gene is TRBV10-3, the J gene TRBJ1-5; D remains ambiguous. The CDR3 is 13 amino acids. Trimming took off 8 bases at V and 4 bases at J, with 12 bases between the two ends. Germline V gene sequence: CDR1 ENHRY, CDR2 SYGVKD.